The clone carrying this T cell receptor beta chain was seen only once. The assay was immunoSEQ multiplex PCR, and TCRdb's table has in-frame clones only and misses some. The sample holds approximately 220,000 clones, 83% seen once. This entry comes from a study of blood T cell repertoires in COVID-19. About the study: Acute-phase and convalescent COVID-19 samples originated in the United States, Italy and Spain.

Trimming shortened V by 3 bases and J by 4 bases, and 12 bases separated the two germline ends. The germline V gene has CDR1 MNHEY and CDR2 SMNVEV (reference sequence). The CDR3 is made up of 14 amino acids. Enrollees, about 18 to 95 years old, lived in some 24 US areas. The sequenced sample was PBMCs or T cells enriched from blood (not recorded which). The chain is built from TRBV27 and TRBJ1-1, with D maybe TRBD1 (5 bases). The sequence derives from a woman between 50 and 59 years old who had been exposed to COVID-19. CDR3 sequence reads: CASSLGPGSTEAFF. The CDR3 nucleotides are TGTGCCAGCAGTTTGGGACCCGGGAGCACTGAAGCTTTCTTT.